This T cell receptor (beta chain) was recorded in a study of T cell repertoires in cytomegalovirus infection. Using its own MiXCR run on the reads, TCRdb lists one record per CDR3 protein. The top ten hold about 2.8% of the sample, which has some 680,000 distinct CDR3 sequences, less than 40% seen once. The length of the CDR3 is 16 residues. The V and J ends lost 2 bases and 7 bases respectively, with 20 bases between them. Germline values: CDR1 SGHTA, CDR2 FQGTGA. The chain carries TRBV7-3 and TRBJ1-2; D is possibly TRBD1 (5 bases). This clonotype originated in a human donor in good health (CMV status not recorded). Some clones in this sample may be carry-over from other donors' samples. The sequencing sample was made of PBMCs. CDR3 DNA sequence: TGTGCCAGCAGCTTATATGGGGACCCCTCTCGAGGTGGCTACACCTTC. Translated: CASSLYGDPSRGGYTF.